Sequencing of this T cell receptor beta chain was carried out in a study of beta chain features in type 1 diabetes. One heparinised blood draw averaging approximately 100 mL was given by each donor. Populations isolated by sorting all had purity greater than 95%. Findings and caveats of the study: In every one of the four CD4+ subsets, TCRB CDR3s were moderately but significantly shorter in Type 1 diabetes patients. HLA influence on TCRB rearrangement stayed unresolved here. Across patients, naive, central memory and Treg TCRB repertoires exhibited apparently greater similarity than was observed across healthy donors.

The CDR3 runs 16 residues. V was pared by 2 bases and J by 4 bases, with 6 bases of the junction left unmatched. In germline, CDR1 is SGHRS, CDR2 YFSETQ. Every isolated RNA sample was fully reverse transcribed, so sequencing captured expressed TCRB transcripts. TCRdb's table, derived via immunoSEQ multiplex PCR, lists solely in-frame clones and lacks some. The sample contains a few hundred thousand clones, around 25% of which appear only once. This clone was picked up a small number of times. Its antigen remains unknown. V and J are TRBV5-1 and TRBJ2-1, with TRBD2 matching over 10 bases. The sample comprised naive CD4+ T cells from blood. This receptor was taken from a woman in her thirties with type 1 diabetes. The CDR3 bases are TGCGCCAGCAGCTTAGAGGGACTAGCGACTTACAATGAGCAGTTCTTC. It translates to CASSLEGLATYNEQFF.